The clone carrying this T cell receptor beta chain has a handful of counts. CDR3 size: 15 residues. The germline gives CDR1 LNHNV, CDR2 YYDKDF (reference sequence). The ends were cut back, 0 bases at V and 8 bases at J, with 14 bases in the middle. The sample originates from a study of T-cell reconstitution after alpha-beta-depleted transplantation in children. Unique molecular identifiers tagged the TCRbeta library. From the PCR reads, TCRdb called clonotypes with MiXCR, one entry per CDR3 protein. The sample includes approximately 520,000 distinct CDR3 sequences, approximately 32% of them seen just once.

The chain employs TRBV15 and TRBJ2-1, with D perhaps matching TRBD2 (6 bases). The clonotype originates from a human donor who donated a stem cell graft to a child with aplastic anemia. This specimen consisted of PBMCs from the stem cell graft donor, obtained from the stem cell graft. The CDR3 bases are TGTGCCACCAGCAGAGACGGGAGTCTACTCTATGAGCAGTTCTTC. This gives the protein CATSRDGSLLYEQFF.